Listed below are T cell receptor beta chains from one sample, sequenced in a study of technical replicates of blood from a handful of donors. Produced via immunoSEQ multiplex PCR; TCRdb's table is partial and in-frame only. The data contain 98,000 or so clones, approximately 95% of them singletons. Sequencing used T cells isolated from PBMCs. All receptors derive from a human donor in good health. Each CDR3 is given with its conserved first and last residue. D genes are given only for firm matches. Clone size is not always given. Where it is, it says once, few, many or a class for expanded clones.

j_call v_call d_call clone_size cdr3_nt cdr3_aa
TRBJ2-7 TRBV19 . . TGTGCCAGTAGTATAGTCGGAGGGTGGCACGAGCAGTACTTC CASSIVGGWHEQYF
TRBJ2-7 TRBV5-1 TRBD2 . TGCGCCAGCAGCGAGGGACTAGCGGGTTCCTACGAGCAGTACTTC CASSEGLAGSYEQYF
TRBJ2-3 TRBV5-1 TRBD2 . TGCGCCGGCAGCTTAGCGGGTCTCACAGATACGCAGTATTTT CAGSLAGLTDTQYF
TRBJ2-7 TRBV6-5 . . TGTGCCACCGGGTGGGGGGACTCCTACGAGCAGTACTTC CATGWGDSYEQYF
TRBJ2-3 TRBV19 TRBD2 . TGTGCCAGTAGTCGTCCCGGGACTAGTTATGATACGCAGTATTTT CASSRPGTSYDTQYF
TRBJ2-1 TRBV10-1 TRBD2 . TGCGCCAGCAGTGCTAGCGGGTCCTACAATGAGCAGTTCTTC CASSASGSYNEQFF
TRBJ1-5 TRBV7-2 . once TGTGCCAGCAGCTTCGTCGGGGGAAGCAATCAGCCCCAGCATTTT CASSFVGGSNQPQHF
TRBJ2-1 TRBV6-1 . . TGTGCCAGCAGTGGAGAACGGGGTTATGAGCAGTTCTTC CASSGERGYEQFF
TRBJ2-7 TRBV4-1 TRBD2 . TGCGCCAGCAGCCAAGTGGGACTAGCTGTCTACGAGCAGTACTTC CASSQVGLAVYEQYF
TRBJ1-1 TRBV7-7 . . TGTGCCAGCAGCTTGAATCCGGAGGCAACTGAAGCTTTCTTT CASSLNPEATEAFF
TRBJ2-7 TRBV14 . . TGTGCCAGCAGCCAAGATCGTTGGGGCCCAATCTCCTACGAGCAGTACTTC CASSQDRWGPISYEQYF
TRBJ2-1 TRBV11-2 TRBD1 . TGTGCCAGCAGCCCGAGCCCGGGACAGGGCAATAACAATGAGCAGTTCTTC CASSPSPGQGNNNEQFF
TRBJ2-5 TRBV11-2 TRBD2 . TGTGCCAGCAGCTTCGGGGGGGCCTTGGGAAAGACCCAGTACTTC CASSFGGALGKTQYF
TRBJ1-1 TRBV14 . . TGTGCCAGCAGCCAGGACAGAAACACTGAAGCTTTCTTT CASSQDRNTEAFF
TRBJ2-1 TRBV6-1 . . TGTGCCAGCAGTGAAGGGTGGGTCAGGACGGGGAATGAGCAGTTCTTC CASSEGWVRTGNEQFF
TRBJ1-1 TRBV15 TRBD1 . TGTGCCACCGTAAAGAACAGGGGCGGGGACACTGAAGCTTTCTTT CATVKNRGGDTEAFF
TRBJ1-1 TRBV5-6 . once TGTGCCAGCAGCTTGGTTGGGTCTGGTCCAGTCGGACTTGAAGCTTTCTTT CASSLVGSGPVGLEAFF
TRBJ2-5 TRBV5-4 TRBD1 . TGTGCCAGCAACAAATGGACAGGGAGGCAAGAGACCCAGTACTTC CASNKWTGRQETQYF
TRBJ2-6 TRBV19 TRBD1 . TGTGCCAGTAGTATTACCGGGACAGCCCTCAGCTCTGGGGCCAACGTCCTGACTTTC CASSITGTALSSGANVLTF
TRBJ1-2 TRBV2 TRBD1 . TGTGCCAGCAAGGGGGCAGGGGCCTTACCCACGGGTGGCTACACCTTC CASKGAGALPTGGYTF
TRBJ2-7 TRBV28 TRBD2 . TGTGCCAGCAGGGGTAGCGGGACCCGCTCCTACGAGCAGTACTTC CASRGSGTRSYEQYF
TRBJ2-2 TRBV2 . . TGTGCCAGCAGTGACAGGGTGGGGACCGGGGAGCTGTTTTTT CASSDRVGTGELFF
TRBJ1-2 TRBV28 . . TGTGCCAGCAGTTCCTCAGGGCACAGGGAGAACGGGGTTAGGCACTATGGCTACACCTTC CASSSSGHRENGVRHYGYTF
TRBJ2-5 TRBV29-1 TRBD2 . TGCAGCGTGGACGGGACTAGTGGCCAAGAGACCCAGTACTTC CSVDGTSGQETQYF
TRBJ2-1 TRBV29-1 . . TGCAGCGTTGTCACCATTGGCCCTGAGCAGTTCTTC CSVVTIGPEQFF
TRBJ2-3 TRBV30 TRBD1 . TGTGCCTGGAGTCCGGGACAGAGCACAGATACGCAGTATTTT CAWSPGQSTDTQYF
TRBJ1-1 TRBV11-2 . . TGTGCCAGCAGCTTAGATCTCACAGGGACCATGAACACTGAAGCTTTCTTT CASSLDLTGTMNTEAFF
TRBJ2-7 TRBV7-9 . . TGTGCCAGCAGCTTAGGTAAAAAGCCTATACAGGGCGGATACGAGCAGTACTTC CASSLGKKPIQGGYEQYF
TRBJ2-7 TRBV11-3 TRBD1 . TGTGCCAGCAGCTTTTCCGGGACAGGGGCTTACGAGCAGTACTTC CASSFSGTGAYEQYF
TRBJ1-2 TRBV7-9 . . TGTGCCAGCAGCCGACCGGGGACACGGAATGGCTACACCTTC CASSRPGTRNGYTF
TRBJ2-3 TRBV27 . . TGTGCCAGCAGTTTTAGCGGAACTAGCACAGATACGCAGTATTTT CASSFSGTSTDTQYF